This entry describes one T cell receptor beta chain. Profiled with immunoSEQ multiplex PCR; TCRdb holds only in-frame clones, not every one. The sample lists 400,000 to 450,000 clones, 86% seen once, with more than 1.4% in the top ten. The sample is drawn from a study of blood T cell repertoires in COVID-19. Per the germline V gene, CDR1 is LGHNT and CDR2 is FRNRAP. The CDR3 is 12 amino acids. The V end was cut by 9 bases, the J end by 4 bases, with 12 bases between. This receptor was obtained from a woman in her 30s with active or convalescent COVID-19. The J gene is TRBJ1-2, the V gene TRBV12-5; the D gene is possibly TRBD1 (6 bases). Sequenced: peripheral blood. CDR3 in amino acids: CASSTTGYGYTF. In DNA form, the CDR3 reads TGTGCTAGCTCGACGACAGGCTATGGCTACACCTTC.